This entry concerns a single T cell receptor beta chain. No antigen is known for it. The data derive from a study of shared clonotypes between healthy human individuals. Study overall: CD4 naive and memory got three plates each, CD8 naive two, CD8 memory one.

CDR3 length equals 21 residues. Germline lookup yields CDR1 LNHDA and CDR2 SQIVND (reference sequence). V was cut by 1 base and J by 0 bases, with 28 bases left in between. Study-wide points: Having only a few donors restricted how much genetic and exposure-history diversity was captured. Larger estimated richness was generally seen in naive subsets than in memory subsets.

The assay used deep level. The method was immunoSEQ multiplex PCR; TCRdb's version includes in-frame clones alone and lacks a portion of them. Of 550,000 to 850,000 clones in the sample, just under 75% were seen once. This TCR derives from a woman between 25 and 40 years old in good health. What was sequenced was memory CD4+ T cells sorted from blood. Sample subset: CD45RA-negative fraction. This sequence joins TRBV19 and TRBJ2-7; maybe TRBD1 (5 bases). The DNA for the CDR3 is TGTGCCAGTAGTATAGTTTCCCTGGGATTCAAATCCCAGGGTTTCTCCTACGAGCAGTACTTC. This gives the protein CASSIVSLGFKSQGFSYEQYF.